Below, one TCR beta chain is given with its context. The antigen is not known. The length of the CDR3 is 16 residues. V trimming: 0 bases; J trimming: 2 bases; junction bases outside the gene matches: 3. Germline CDR1 is SGHRS and CDR2 is YFSETQ. Using its own MiXCR run on the RT-PCR reads, TCRdb lists one record per CDR3 protein. The table has about 830,000 distinct CDR3 sequences, about a fifth seen once; the top ten hold approximately 10%. This sample is part of a study of response to subunit inactivated influenza vaccine. Study-wide results and caveats: After each seasonal influenza vaccination, few new T cells are recruited, the authors suggested.

The source is a man aged 45-65 years who received an inactivated influenza vaccine. The rearrangement joins TRBV5-1 to TRBJ2-1; 9 bases map to TRBD2. Sample: PBMCs from blood, taken 4 to 6 days after vaccination. CDR3 amino acids: CASSLDSGSPYNEQFF. CDR3 coding DNA: TGCGCCAGCAGCTTGGATAGCGGGAGTCCCTACAATGAGCAGTTCTTC.